Shown below are 32 T cell receptor beta chains from a single sample sequenced in a study of shared clonotypes between healthy human individuals. Generated by immunoSEQ multiplex PCR, the TCRdb table keeps only in-frame clones and is missing some. The profile covers approximately 1,000,000 clones, with around 78% appearing a single time and 0.5% to 0.6% taken by the ten largest. Source material: memory CD4+ T cells from PBMCs. The subset: CD45RA-negative fraction. All receptors derive from a man younger than 30 in good health. Some clones in this sample may be carry-over from other donors' samples.

This clone was observed a handful of times. The chain uses TRBV18 and TRBJ1-1; perhaps TRBD1 as D (6 bases). The V and J ends lost 6 bases and 6 bases respectively, with 17 bases between them. CDR1 and CDR2 from the germline V gene are KGHSH and LQKENI. This CDR3 region has 14 residues. The CDR3 is CASSFSSGGPEAFF. The CDR3 DNA reads as TGTGCCAGCTCTTTTTCGAGCGGGGGCCCTGAAGCTTTCTTT.

The V call is TRBV5-6, the J call TRBJ2-2; the match to TRBD1 covers 8 bases. V trimming: 4 bases; J trimming: 3 bases; junction bases outside the gene matches: 8. CDR1 and CDR2 from the germline V gene are SGHDT and YYEEEE. There are 16 residues in the CDR3. CDR3 coding DNA: TGTGCCAGCAGCCAAGACAGGGGCGGGGACACCGGGGAGCTGTTTTTT. It translates to CASSQDRGGDTGELFF. The whole variable domain, remainder taken from reference TRBV5-6 and TRBJ2-2, is DAGVTQSPTHLIKTRGQQVTLRCSPKSGHDTVSWYQQALGQGPQFIFQYYEEEERQRGNFPDRFSGHQFPNYSSELNVNALLLGDSALYLCASSQDRGGDTGELFFGEGSRLTVL.

The J gene is TRBJ2-3, the V gene TRBV28; weak D call: TRBD2 (6 bases). Trimming removed 7 bases at V and 1 base at J, with 15 bases between. The CDR3 runs to 15 residues. The V gene's germline CDR1 is MDHEN and CDR2 SYDVKM. The CDR3 reads CASTLGGEGTDTQYF. Here the CDR3 DNA reads TGTGCCAGCACCCTGGGGGGTGAGGGCACAGATACGCAGTATTTT.

This clone was recorded a few times. The chain combines TRBV30 with TRBJ2-3; 7 bases map to TRBD1. This CDR3 is 14 amino acids long. Germline CDR1 and CDR2: GTSNPN and SVGIG (reference sequence). Trimming removed 5 bases from V and 2 bases from J; junction bases left unmatched: 7. In nucleotides, the CDR3 is TGTGCCTGGCTCCAACAGGGGTTCACAGATACGCAGTATTTT. Translation gives CAWLQQGFTDTQYF.

As to this clone: The sample has other DNA sequences that encode this CDR3 too. The chain couples TRBV5-1 to TRBJ2-2, with a weak D call TRBD2 (5 bases). CDR3 length equals 14 residues. V was cut by 2 bases and J by 2 bases, with 7 bases left in between. Germline V lookup: CDR1 SGHRS, CDR2 YFSETQ. In DNA form, the CDR3 reads TGCGCCAGCAGCTTCAGCGGAAACACCGGGGAGCTGTTTTTT. Translating gives CASSFSGNTGELFF.

Of note for this clone: A read error may explain this, as a much larger clone is one base away. V is TRBV2 and J is TRBJ1-1; no clear D. CDR1 is SNHLY, CDR2 FYNNEI, per germline. This CDR3 has 13 residues. The V end was cut by 7 bases, the J end by 0 bases, with 9 bases between. The chain's CDR3 is CASTADMNTEAFF. The CDR3 DNA follows: TGTGCCAGCACCGCAGACATGAACACTGAAGCTTTCTTT.

This clone has a single count. The chain combines TRBV7-3 with TRBJ1-1; maybe TRBD1 (5 bases). This CDR3 has 15 residues. Trimming stripped 5 bases from V and 0 bases from J, with 13 bases between. Germline CDR1 is SGHTA and CDR2 is FQGTGA. CDR3 coding DNA: TGTGCCAGCAGCCGATCAGGGACGGTGAACACTGAAGCTTTCTTT. Its protein is CASSRSGTVNTEAFF.

The chain recombines TRBV5-4 with TRBJ2-1; no reliable D call. In germline, CDR1 is SGHNT, CDR2 YYREEE (reference sequence). The CDR3 length is 14 residues. V lost 4 bases and J 5 bases, leaving 13 bases between the germline ends. The DNA of the CDR3 is TGTGCCAGCAGCCCTGCTGCACGGAACAATGAGCAGTTCTTC. It encodes CASSPAARNNEQFF.

V is TRBV6-1 and J is TRBJ2-3; TRBD2 aligns across 12 bases. Germline lookup yields CDR1 MNHNS and CDR2 SASEGT. V shed 2 bases and J 6 bases; nucleotides not matched to a gene: 6. This CDR3 region has 16 residues. The CDR3 sequence is CASSELAGGLMDTQYF. CDR3 DNA: TGTGCCAGCAGTGAACTAGCGGGAGGGTTAATGGATACGCAGTATTTT.

The rearrangement links TRBV7-3 to TRBJ2-1, with 7 bases matching TRBD2. Per germline, CDR1 SGHTA and CDR2 FQGTGA. The CDR3 is made up of 15 amino acids. The V and J ends lost 5 bases and 9 bases, in that order; junction bases with no gene match: 13. The CDR3 nucleotides are TGTGCCAGCAGCACAAAATCTGGGACTACGGGTGAGCAGTTCTTC. It codes for CASSTKSGTTGEQFF.

The chain is built from TRBV6-5 and TRBJ2-5, with unresolved D. V was pared by 7 bases and J by 5 bases, with 11 bases between. The CDR3 runs to 12 residues. The germline V gene encodes CDR1 MNHEY and CDR2 SVGAGI. The DNA for the CDR3 is TGTGCCAGCACCCCCGCTGGGGAGACCCAGTACTTC. Protein sequence: CASTPAGETQYF.

This chain connects TRBV6-5 to TRBJ1-5; 9 bases align to TRBD1. In germline, CDR1 is MNHEY, CDR2 SVGAGI. V dropped 4 bases and J dropped 6; count of bases not matched to a gene: 10. This CDR3 comprises 16 residues. The CDR3 bases are TGTGCCAGCAGTTCCCGGGGACAGGGAGCTTTTCAGCCCCAGCATTTT. This sequence encodes CASSSRGQGAFQPQHF.

For the CDR3, the DNA is TGTGCCAGCAGGGGTAGTAGCGTCACTGAGCAGTTCTTC. This gives the protein CASRGSSVTEQFF. J is TRBJ2-1 and V is TRBV28; tentative D call: TRBD2 (5 bases). The CDR3 consists of 13 residues. Trimming left V 6 bases short and J 9 bases short, with 15 bases between. Germline loops: CDR1 MDHEN, CDR2 SYDVKM.

V and J are TRBV5-1 and TRBJ2-7; TRBD2 agrees at 10 bases. The germline gives CDR1 SGHRS, CDR2 YFSETQ. This CDR3 comprises 15 residues. The J segment lost 2 bases and the V segment lost 4 bases, leaving 6 bases of the junction unmatched. The CDR3, as DNA: TGCGCCAGCAGCGGGTTTCTAGCGGGGGCCTACGAGCAGTACTTC. Encoded protein: CASSGFLAGAYEQYF.

The rearrangement links TRBV28 to TRBJ1-5; 7 positions agree with TRBD1. This CDR3 contains 16 residues. J gave up 3 bases and V 7 bases, and 12 bases lay outside the gene matches. The germline gives CDR1 MDHEN, CDR2 SYDVKM. The CDR3 spells CASTQRRQGFNQPQHF. The DNA for the CDR3 is TGTGCCAGCACCCAACGGCGACAGGGCTTCAATCAGCCCCAGCATTTT.

The J gene is TRBJ1-2, the V gene TRBV18; D gene unclear. The CDR3 covers 14 residues. Trimming left V 2 bases short and J 7 bases short, with 14 bases between. Per germline, CDR1 KGHSH and CDR2 LQKENI. The CDR3, as DNA: TGTGCCAGCTCACCAAACGGCGACTTGCCTGGCTACACCTTC. Its translation is CASSPNGDLPGYTF.

This clone was counted a single time. The gene calls are TRBV2 and TRBJ2-5; no clear D. The length of the CDR3 is 12 residues. The V gene lost 7 bases and the J gene lost 5 bases, with 11 bases spanning the gap. CDR1 and CDR2 from the germline V gene are SNHLY and FYNNEI. The CDR3: CASKGEAETQYF. CDR3 DNA sequence: TGTGCCAGCAAGGGCGAGGCGGAGACCCAGTACTTC.

V is TRBV7-9 and J is TRBJ2-7, with 7 bases lining up with TRBD1. The CDR3 is 13 residues long. Germline assignment: CDR1 SEHNR and CDR2 FQNEAQ (reference sequence). V dropped 2 bases and J dropped 7; count of bases not matched to a gene: 5. DNA of the CDR3: TGTGCCAGCAGCTTAAGGCAGGGGGAAGAGCAGTACTTC. Protein product: CASSLRQGEEQYF.

The chain carries TRBV5-1 and TRBJ2-1; TRBD2 agrees at 10 bases. The CDR3 totals 18 residues. Germline assignment: CDR1 SGHRS and CDR2 YFSETQ. V shed 3 bases and J 4 bases; nucleotides not matched to a gene: 13. The CDR3 region is CASSSLGLAGVGYNEQFF. In nucleotides, the CDR3 is TGCGCCAGCAGCTCACTGGGGCTAGCGGGAGTCGGGTACAATGAGCAGTTCTTC.

The chain carries TRBV25-1 and TRBJ1-6; no clear D gene. The V gene lost 4 bases and the J gene lost 11 bases, with 15 bases spanning the gap. From germline, CDR1 is MGHDK and CDR2 SYGVNS. The CDR3 has 14 residues. The CDR3 nucleotides are TGTGCCAGCAGTGCCCCGTGGGGAGAGACACCCCTCCACTTT. Its translation is CASSAPWGETPLHF.

The V and J genes are TRBV29-1 and TRBJ2-6; 11 positions agree with TRBD1. Germline CDR1 SQVTM, CDR2 ANQGSEA. This CDR3 has 16 residues. With V trimmed by 6 bases and J by 0 bases, 4 bases remained unmatched. The CDR3 region is CSVRDRGFSGANVLTF. CDR3 sequence (DNA): TGCAGCGTACGGGACAGGGGGTTCTCTGGGGCCAACGTCCTGACTTTC. Based on the CDR3 plus reference TRBV29-1 and TRBJ2-6, the full variable domain is SAVISQKPSRDICQRGTSLTIQCQVDSQVTMMFWYRQQPGQSLTLIATANQGSEATYESGFVIDKFPISRPNLTFSTLTVSNMSPEDSSIYLCSVRDRGFSGANVLTFGAGSRLTVL.

The chain recombines TRBV7-3 with TRBJ2-7; 7 bases align to TRBD1. CDR3 size: 15 residues. V shed 6 bases, J shed 3 bases, and the junction held 11 bases outside the gene matches. CDR1 is SGHTA, CDR2 FQGTGA, per germline. The CDR3 protein is CASSLASGQNYEQYF. CDR3 DNA sequence: TGTGCCAGCAGTTTAGCCTCGGGACAGAACTACGAGCAGTACTTC. The full variable domain, its missing parts supplied by reference TRBV7-3 and TRBJ2-7, is GAGVSQTPSNKVTEKGKYVELRCDPISGHTALYWYRQSLGQGPEFLIYFQGTGAADDSGLPNDRFFAVRPEGSVSTLKIQRTERGDSAVYLCASSLASGQNYEQYFGPGTRLTVT.

The chain has TRBV11-2 and TRBJ2-1; D is possibly TRBD2 (6 bases). The CDR3 contains 16 residues. Trimming stripped 8 bases from V and 7 bases from J, with 24 bases between. The germline gives CDR1 SGHAT, CDR2 FQNNGV. Here the CDR3 DNA reads TGTGCCAGCTCCGAACGGGGCGGGACCAGTTGGAATGAGCAGTTCTTC. Its protein product is CASSERGGTSWNEQFF.

V and J are TRBV5-1 and TRBJ2-7; D gene unclear. Germline lookup yields CDR1 SGHRS and CDR2 YFSETQ. The V gene lost 4 bases and the J gene lost 0 bases, with 20 bases spanning the gap. This CDR3 region has 17 residues. The CDR3 nucleotides read TGCGCCAGCAGCACCAGACCTGGCGCCAGGAGCTCCTACGAGCAGTACTTC. The encoded protein is CASSTRPGARSSYEQYF. Full variable domain (outside the CDR3, taken from reference TRBV5-1 and TRBJ2-7): KAGVTQTPRYLIKTRGQQVTLSCSPISGHRSVSWYQQTPGQGLQFLFEYFSETQRNKGNFPGRFSGRQFSNSRSEMNVSTLELGDSALYLCASSTRPGARSSYEQYFGPGTRLTVT.

This chain uses TRBV4-1 with TRBJ1-2; the match to TRBD1 covers 7 bases. CDR1 MGHRA and CDR2 YSYEKL come from the germline V gene. There are 13 residues in the CDR3. Trimming took 5 bases from V and 6 from J; bases not matched to a gene: 6. In DNA, the CDR3 is TGCGCCAGCAGCAAGCAGGGGGTTGATGGCTACACCTTC. It encodes CASSKQGVDGYTF.

CDR3 sequence (DNA): TGTGCCAGCAGTTTACTAGCGGTTAACGAGCAGTACTTC. Its translation: CASSLLAVNEQYF. V is TRBV28 and J is TRBJ2-7; TRBD2 matches at 7 bases. The CDR3 loop spans 13 amino acids. Germline trimming cut 2 bases from V and 5 bases from J; bases unmatched to any gene: 3. CDR1 is MDHEN and CDR2 is SYDVKM in the germline V gene.

The genes are TRBV5-1 and TRBJ2-1; 14 bases line up with TRBD2. Germline V lookup: CDR1 SGHRS, CDR2 YFSETQ. The V and J ends lost 4 bases and 5 bases, in that order; junction bases with no gene match: 5. The CDR3 is made up of 16 amino acids. This chain's CDR3 is CASSPLTSGRDNEQFF. The CDR3 DNA reads TGCGCCAGCAGCCCGCTGACTAGCGGGAGGGACAATGAGCAGTTCTTC.

The chain is built from TRBV27 and TRBJ2-3, with 13 bases matching TRBD2. The CDR3 runs to 16 residues. V was pared by 6 bases and J by 4 bases, with 7 bases of the junction left unmatched. Per germline, CDR1 MNHEY and CDR2 SMNVEV (reference sequence). Here the CDR3 reads CASRRTSGSRSDTQYF. The CDR3 DNA sequence: TGTGCCAGCAGACGGACTAGCGGGAGTAGGTCAGATACGCAGTATTTT.

Comments on this clone: Other DNA sequences within the sample encode an identical CDR3. The rearrangement uses TRBV5-1 and TRBJ2-3, with no clear D. This CDR3 region has 12 residues. CDR1 and CDR2 (germline): SGHRS, YFSETQ. Deletions cut 0 bases from V and 6 bases from J, with 5 bases between. CDR3 in DNA: TGCGCCAGCAGCTTGGCCCGGGATACGCAGTATTTT. This translates into CASSLARDTQYF.

This clone came up once. The V and J genes are TRBV28 and TRBJ1-2, with D uncertain. Germline CDR1 and CDR2: MDHEN and SYDVKM. V lost 6 bases to trimming and J lost 0 bases, with 14 bases between them. This CDR3 spans 15 amino acids. CDR3 bases: TGTGCCAGCAGCCGGTACGAGGCCACTAACTATGGCTACACCTTC. Its protein product is CASSRYEATNYGYTF.

A word on this clone: A much bigger clone sits one base away, suggesting this may be a read error. This specimen includes other DNA sequences encoding the same CDR3. The genes are TRBV2 and TRBJ1-3; D gene ambiguous. V gave up 1 base and J gave up 4 bases, with 2 bases separating them. Germline-derived CDR1 and CDR2 are SNHLY and FYNNEI. The CDR3 contains 12 residues. The CDR3 bases are TGTGCCAGCAGTGAAGGGGGAAACACCATATATTTT. Protein sequence: CASSEGGNTIYF.

The chain combines TRBV5-6 with TRBJ1-2, with D perhaps TRBD1 (5 bases). The CDR3 runs to 12 residues. The V gene's germline CDR1 is SGHDT and CDR2 YYEEEE. The ends were cut back, 3 bases at V and 8 bases at J, with 11 bases in the middle. CDR3 amino acids: CASSWGVRGYTF. DNA for the CDR3: TGTGCCAGCAGCTGGGGGGTTCGCGGCTACACCTTC. Full variable domain (remainder filled in from reference TRBV5-6 and TRBJ1-2): DAGVTQSPTHLIKTRGQQVTLRCSPKSGHDTVSWYQQALGQGPQFIFQYYEEEERQRGNFPDRFSGHQFPNYSSELNVNALLLGDSALYLCASSWGVRGYTFGSGTRLTVV.